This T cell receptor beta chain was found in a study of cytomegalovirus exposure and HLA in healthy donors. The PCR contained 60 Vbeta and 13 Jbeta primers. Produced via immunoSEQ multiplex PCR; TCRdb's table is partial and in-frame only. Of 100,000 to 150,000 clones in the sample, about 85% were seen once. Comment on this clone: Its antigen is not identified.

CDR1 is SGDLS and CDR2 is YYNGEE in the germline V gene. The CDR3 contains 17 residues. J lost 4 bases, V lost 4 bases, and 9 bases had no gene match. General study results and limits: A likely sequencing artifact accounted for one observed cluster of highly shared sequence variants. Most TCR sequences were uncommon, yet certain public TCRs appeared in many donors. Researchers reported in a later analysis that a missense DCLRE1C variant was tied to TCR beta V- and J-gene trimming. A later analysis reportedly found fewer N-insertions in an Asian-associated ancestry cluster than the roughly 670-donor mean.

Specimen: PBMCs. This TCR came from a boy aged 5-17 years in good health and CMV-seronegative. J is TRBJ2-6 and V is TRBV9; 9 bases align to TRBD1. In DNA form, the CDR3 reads TGTGCCAGCAGCAGCCTCGGGACAGGGACCGGGGCCAACGTCCTGACTTTC. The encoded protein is CASSSLGTGTGANVLTF.